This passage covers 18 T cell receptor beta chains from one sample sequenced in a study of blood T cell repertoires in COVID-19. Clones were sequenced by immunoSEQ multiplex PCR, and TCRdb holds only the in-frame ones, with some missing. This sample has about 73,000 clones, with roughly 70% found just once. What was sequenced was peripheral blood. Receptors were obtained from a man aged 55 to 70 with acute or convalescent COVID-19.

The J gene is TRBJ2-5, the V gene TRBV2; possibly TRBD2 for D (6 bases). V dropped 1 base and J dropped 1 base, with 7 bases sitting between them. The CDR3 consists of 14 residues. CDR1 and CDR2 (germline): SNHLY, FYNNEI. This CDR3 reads CASSEGLGQETQYF. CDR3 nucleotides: TGTGCCAGCAGTGAAGGACTAGGCCAAGAGACCCAGTACTTC.

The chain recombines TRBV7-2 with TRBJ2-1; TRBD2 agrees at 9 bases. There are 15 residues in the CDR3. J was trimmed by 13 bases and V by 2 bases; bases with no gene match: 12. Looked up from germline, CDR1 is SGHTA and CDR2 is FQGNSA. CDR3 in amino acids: CASSLQAGGTALQFF. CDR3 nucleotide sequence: TGTGCCAGCAGCTTACAAGCGGGGGGAACGGCGCTTCAGTTCTTC.

The CDR3 sequence: CASSQNRGGNSPLHF. The DNA of the CDR3 is TGTGCCAGCAGCCAGAACAGGGGTGGGAATTCACCCCTCCACTTT. The chain recombines TRBV3-1 (or the pseudogene TRBV3-2) with TRBJ1-6; 7 bases agree with TRBD1. Germline assignment: CDR1 LGHDT and CDR2 YNNKEL (reference sequence). The CDR3 spans 15 residues. The V segment lost 3 bases and the J segment 7 bases; nucleotides outside the gene matches: 6.

The CDR3 is CASSTDSNYGYTF. DNA for the CDR3: TGCGCCAGCAGCACGGACAGTAACTATGGCTACACCTTC. This chain connects TRBV5-1 to TRBJ1-2; possibly TRBD1 for D (6 bases). The CDR3 is 13 residues long. CDR1 and CDR2 from the germline V gene are SGHRS and YFSETQ. The ends were cut back, 4 bases at V and 1 base at J, with 8 bases in the middle.

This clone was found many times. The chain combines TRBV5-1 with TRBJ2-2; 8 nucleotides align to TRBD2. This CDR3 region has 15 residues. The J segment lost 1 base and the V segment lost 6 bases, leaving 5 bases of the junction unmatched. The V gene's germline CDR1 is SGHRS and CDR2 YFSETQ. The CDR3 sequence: CASTERGRNTGELFF. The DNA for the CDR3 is TGCGCCAGCACCGAGCGGGGGAGGAACACCGGGGAGCTGTTTTTT.

The chain's CDR3 is CASSPETSGGALAKNIQYF. The CDR3 DNA reads TGTGCCAGCAGCCCCGAGACTAGCGGGGGGGCCTTAGCCAAAAACATTCAGTACTTC. The V gene is TRBV11-2, the J gene TRBJ2-4; 14 bases are shared with TRBD2. CDR3 length equals 19 residues. The germline V gene has CDR1 SGHAT and CDR2 FQNNGV. V lost 5 bases, J lost 0 bases, and 9 bases stayed unmatched.

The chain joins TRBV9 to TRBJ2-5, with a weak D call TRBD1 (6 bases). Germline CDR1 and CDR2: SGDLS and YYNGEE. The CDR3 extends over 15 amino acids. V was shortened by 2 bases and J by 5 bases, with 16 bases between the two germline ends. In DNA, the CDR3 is TGTGCCAGCAGCGTTTCCCTCGTTGGGGGCGAGACCCAGTACTTC. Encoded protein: CASSVSLVGGETQYF.

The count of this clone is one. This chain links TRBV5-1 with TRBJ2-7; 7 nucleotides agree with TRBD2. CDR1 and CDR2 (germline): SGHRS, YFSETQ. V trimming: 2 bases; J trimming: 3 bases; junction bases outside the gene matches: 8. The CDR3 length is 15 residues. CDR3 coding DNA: TGCGCCAGCAGCTTTGGGTTGGGGGAGGGCTACGAGCAGTACTTC. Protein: CASSFGLGEGYEQYF.

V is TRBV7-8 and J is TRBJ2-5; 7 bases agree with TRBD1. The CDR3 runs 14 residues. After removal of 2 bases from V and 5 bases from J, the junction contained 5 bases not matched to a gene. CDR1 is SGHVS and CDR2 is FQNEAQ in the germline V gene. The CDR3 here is CASSLNQGEETQYF. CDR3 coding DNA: TGTGCCAGCAGCTTAAATCAGGGGGAGGAGACCCAGTACTTC. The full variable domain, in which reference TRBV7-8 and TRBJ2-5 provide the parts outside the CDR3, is GAGVSQSPRYKVAKRGQDVALRCDPISGHVSLFWYQQALGQGPEFLTYFQNEAQLDKSGLPSDRFFAERPEGSVSTLKIQRTQQEDSAVYLCASSLNQGEETQYFGPGTRLLVL.

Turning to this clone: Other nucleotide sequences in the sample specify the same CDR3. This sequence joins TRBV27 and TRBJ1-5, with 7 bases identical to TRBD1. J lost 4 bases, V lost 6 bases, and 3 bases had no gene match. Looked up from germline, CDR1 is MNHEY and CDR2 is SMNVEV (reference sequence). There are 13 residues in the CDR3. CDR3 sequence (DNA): TGTGCCAGCAGCCCAGGGGGTAATCAGCCCCAGCATTTT. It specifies CASSPGGNQPQHF.

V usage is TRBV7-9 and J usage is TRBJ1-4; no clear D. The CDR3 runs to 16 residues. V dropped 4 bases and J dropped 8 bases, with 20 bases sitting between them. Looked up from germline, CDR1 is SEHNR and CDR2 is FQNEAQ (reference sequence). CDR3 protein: CASSSSEASLAEKLFF. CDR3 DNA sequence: TGTGCCAGCAGCTCATCAGAGGCTTCTTTGGCCGAAAAACTGTTTTTT. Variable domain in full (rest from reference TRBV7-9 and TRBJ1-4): DTGVSQNPRHKITKRGQNVTFRCDPISEHNRLYWYRQTLGQGPEFLTYFQNEAQLEKSRLLSDRFSAERPKGSFSTLEIQRTEQGDSAMYLCASSSSEASLAEKLFFGSGTQLSVL.

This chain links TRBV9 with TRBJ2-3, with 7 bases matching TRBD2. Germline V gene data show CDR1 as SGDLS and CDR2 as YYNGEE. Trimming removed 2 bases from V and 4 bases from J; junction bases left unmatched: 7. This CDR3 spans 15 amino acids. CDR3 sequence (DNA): TGTGCCAGCAGCGTCTCGGGGGGAAACTCAGATACGCAGTATTTT. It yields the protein CASSVSGGNSDTQYF.

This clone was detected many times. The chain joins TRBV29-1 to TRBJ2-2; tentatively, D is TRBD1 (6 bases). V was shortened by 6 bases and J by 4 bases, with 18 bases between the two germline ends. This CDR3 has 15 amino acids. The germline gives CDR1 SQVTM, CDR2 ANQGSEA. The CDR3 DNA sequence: TGCAGCGTCCAGCGAGGGCCCAGGGGCACCGGGGAGCTGTTTTTT. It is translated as CSVQRGPRGTGELFF.

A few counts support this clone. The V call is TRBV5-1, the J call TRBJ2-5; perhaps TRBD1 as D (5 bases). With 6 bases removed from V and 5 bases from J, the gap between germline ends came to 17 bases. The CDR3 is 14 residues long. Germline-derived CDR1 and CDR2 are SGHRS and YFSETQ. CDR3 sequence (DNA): TGCGCCAGCACGATCGAACAGGCAGACGAGACCCAGTACTTC. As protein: CASTIEQADETQYF.

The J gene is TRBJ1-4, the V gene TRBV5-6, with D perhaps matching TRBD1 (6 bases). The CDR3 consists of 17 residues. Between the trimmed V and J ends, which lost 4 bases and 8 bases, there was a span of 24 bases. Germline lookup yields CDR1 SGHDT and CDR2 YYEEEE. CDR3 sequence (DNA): TGTGCCAGCAGCATAACCCCTAACAGGGCTTACAGCGAAAAACTGTTTTTT. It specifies CASSITPNRAYSEKLFF.

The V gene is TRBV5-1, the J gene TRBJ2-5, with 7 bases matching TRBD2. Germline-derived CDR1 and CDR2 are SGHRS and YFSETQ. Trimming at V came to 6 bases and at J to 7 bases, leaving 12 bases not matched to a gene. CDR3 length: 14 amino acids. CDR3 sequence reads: CASTLDGLVSTQYF. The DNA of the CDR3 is TGCGCCAGCACCCTCGACGGACTAGTTTCGACCCAGTACTTC.

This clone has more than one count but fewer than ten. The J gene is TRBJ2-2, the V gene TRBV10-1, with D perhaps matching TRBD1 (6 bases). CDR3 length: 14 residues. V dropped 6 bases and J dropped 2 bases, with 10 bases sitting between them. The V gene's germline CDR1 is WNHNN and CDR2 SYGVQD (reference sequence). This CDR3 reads CASREDSNTGELFF. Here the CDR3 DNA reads TGCGCCAGCAGGGAGGACAGTAACACCGGGGAGCTGTTTTTT.

This CDR3 is CASSTGSGNTIYF. CDR3 DNA sequence: TGTGCCAGCTCGACAGGGTCAGGAAACACCATATATTTT. The chain combines TRBV18 with TRBJ1-3, with 7 bases aligning to TRBD1. CDR3 size: 13 residues. The junction had 3 bases not matched to a gene; V was cut back by 6 bases and J by 4 bases. CDR1 and CDR2 from the germline V gene are KGHSH and LQKENI.